Many counts were recorded for the clone carrying this TCR beta chain. Antigen specificity is unknown. The data are from a study of blood T cells in healthy people across ages. Across the study: Template switching picked up about one barcoded beta molecule for each two T cells. Study outcomes and limitations: Correlation between TCR beta diversity and naive T cell percentage was strong.

Approximately 9.4 milliliters was the volume of peripheral blood drawn from each donor. Germline lookup yields CDR1 MNHNS and CDR2 SASEGT. This CDR3 contains 15 residues. V trimming: 3 bases; J trimming: 7 bases; junction bases outside the gene matches: 7. With a J-beta primer mix and a sample-barcoded 5' primer, a second PCR ran about 7 to 12 cycles. A 12-random-nucleotide template-switch adaptor tagged each cDNA molecule. MiXCR, run by TCRdb on the 5' RACE reads, gives a single entry per CDR3 protein. Of just under 900,000 distinct CDR3 sequences listed, roughly 26% are singletons. The receptor was derived from an elderly woman in good health. This chain connects TRBV6-1 to TRBJ2-7; 12 bases fit TRBD2. The sequenced material came from blood. The CDR3 protein is CASSERTSGVFEQYF. The DNA of the CDR3 is TGTGCCAGCAGTGAGAGGACTAGCGGGGTATTTGAGCAGTACTTC.